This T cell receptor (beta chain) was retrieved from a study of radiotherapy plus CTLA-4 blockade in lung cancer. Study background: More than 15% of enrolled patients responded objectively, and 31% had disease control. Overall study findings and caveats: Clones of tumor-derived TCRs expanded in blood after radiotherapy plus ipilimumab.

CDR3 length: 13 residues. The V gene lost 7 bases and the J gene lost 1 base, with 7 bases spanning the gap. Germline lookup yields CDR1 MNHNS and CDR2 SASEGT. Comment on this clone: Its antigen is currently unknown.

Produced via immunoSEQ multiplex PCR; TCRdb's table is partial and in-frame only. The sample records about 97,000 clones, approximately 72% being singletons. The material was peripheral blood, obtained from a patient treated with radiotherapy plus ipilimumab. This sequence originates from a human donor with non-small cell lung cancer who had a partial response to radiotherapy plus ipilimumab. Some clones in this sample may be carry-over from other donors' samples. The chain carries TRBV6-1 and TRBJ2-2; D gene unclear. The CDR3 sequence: CASKAGNTGELFF. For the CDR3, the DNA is TGTGCCAGCAAGGCAGGGAACACCGGGGAGCTGTTTTTT.